A single sample gave rise to the 7 T cell receptor beta chains below, sequenced in a study of T cell changes during pregnancy in multiple sclerosis. Here immunoSEQ multiplex PCR was the method, and the copy in TCRdb shows in-frame clones only, minus some. The sample lists tens of thousands of clones; more than 90% were seen once. The source material was CD8+ T cells from peripheral blood mononuclear cells, sampled before pregnancy. The receptor set was obtained from a female donor with multiple sclerosis, enrolled in a pregnancy study.

The chain couples TRBV7-6 to TRBJ2-2; a weak D match, TRBD1 (5 bases). The germline gives CDR1 SGHVS, CDR2 FNYEAQ. The CDR3 is made up of 14 amino acids. The V and J ends lost 3 bases and 4 bases respectively, with 9 bases between them. CDR3 residues: CASSLGQGTGELFF. DNA for the CDR3: TGTGCCAGCAGCTTGGGGCAGGGCACCGGGGAGCTGTTTTTT.

For this clone: At one end the junction does not follow the germline gene, possibly because of a read error. The same CDR3 arises from other DNA sequences in this sample as well. The chain joins TRBV7-9 to TRBJ2-7; D remains ambiguous. The CDR3 has 15 amino acids. CDR1 and CDR2 from the germline V gene are SEHNR and FQNEAQ (reference sequence). CDR3 amino acids: CASSLGSGFRYEQYF. The CDR3 bases are TGTGCCAGCAGTTTAGGGTCCGGGTTCCGCTACGAGCAGTACTTC.

This chain links TRBV7-9 with TRBJ2-1, with 12 nucleotides matching TRBD2. J was trimmed by 7 bases and V by 5 bases; bases with no gene match: 9. Germline V gives CDR1 SEHNR, CDR2 FQNEAQ (reference sequence). The length of the CDR3 is 16 residues. CDR3 amino acids: CASSQLAGGLHNEQFF. The CDR3 DNA is TGTGCCAGCAGCCAACTAGCGGGAGGCCTTCATAATGAGCAGTTCTTC. Using reference TRBV7-9 and TRBJ2-1 for the parts outside the CDR3, the full variable domain is DTGVSQNPRHKITKRGQNVTFRCDPISEHNRLYWYRQTLGQGPEFLTYFQNEAQLEKSRLLSDRFSAERPKGSFSTLEIQRTEQGDSAMYLCASSQLAGGLHNEQFFGPGTRLTVL.

The chain carries TRBV5-1 and TRBJ2-1; the match to TRBD2 covers 10 bases. Germline-derived CDR1 and CDR2 are SGHRS and YFSETQ. The CDR3 is 15 residues long. V shed 1 base, J shed 3 bases, and the junction held 1 base outside the gene matches. The CDR3 spells CASSLLAGDYNEQFF. In DNA, the CDR3 is TGCGCCAGCAGCTTGCTAGCGGGAGACTACAATGAGCAGTTCTTC. The full variable domain, its missing parts supplied by reference TRBV5-1 and TRBJ2-1, is KAGVTQTPRYLIKTRGQQVTLSCSPISGHRSVSWYQQTPGQGLQFLFEYFSETQRNKGNFPGRFSGRQFSNSRSEMNVSTLELGDSALYLCASSLLAGDYNEQFFGPGTRLTVL.

The rearrangement joins TRBV7-9 to TRBJ1-1; tentative D call: TRBD1 (6 bases). Germline loops: CDR1 SEHNR, CDR2 FQNEAQ (reference sequence). This CDR3 is built from 14 residues. V dropped 3 bases and J dropped 2 bases, with 10 bases sitting between them. The CDR3 nucleotides are TGTGCCAGCAGCTTCGGGACAATTAACACTGAAGCTTTCTTT. Encoded protein: CASSFGTINTEAFF.

V is TRBV9 and J is TRBJ2-1; 7 nucleotides align to TRBD2. Germline V CDR1 and CDR2: SGDLS, YYNGEE. The CDR3 covers 16 residues. Trimming removed 4 bases from V and 7 bases from J; junction bases left unmatched: 14. Here the CDR3 DNA reads TGTGCCAGCAGCCCGGATAGCGGGTCGGCGAGGAATGAGCAGTTCTTC. Translated: CASSPDSGSARNEQFF.

This chain links TRBV13 with TRBJ1-6; D may be TRBD1 (6 bases). CDR1 is PRHDT, CDR2 FYEKMQ, per germline (reference sequence). The length of the CDR3 is 12 residues. V was pared by 11 bases and J by 6 bases, with 11 bases between. The CDR3 loop reads CASGGRNSPLHF. The CDR3, as DNA: TGTGCCTCCGGGGGGCGTAATTCACCCCTCCACTTT.